A single sample is the source of the 25 T cell receptor beta chains below, sequenced in a study of OX40 agonist ivuxolimab in advanced cancers. The table came from immunoSEQ multiplex PCR; TCRdb's copy has only in-frame clones and leaves some out. The table shows some 83,000 clones, with roughly 85% occurring only once. This specimen consisted of CD4+ or CD8+ T cells sorted from blood, obtained in a trial of the OX40 agonist ivuxolimab. The receptor set was obtained from an adult with an advanced solid tumor such as melanoma, head and neck, liver or kidney cancer.

The rearrangement uses TRBV11-2 and TRBJ2-5; unclear D gene. The CDR3 contains 14 residues. V gave up 5 bases and J gave up 5 bases, with 15 bases separating them. Germline CDR1 is SGHAT and CDR2 is FQNNGV. The CDR3 DNA reads as TGTGCCAGCAGCGGAGTGGTTGGGGTGGAGACCCAGTACTTC. Residues: CASSGVVGVETQYF.

This clone was picked up one time. V gene TRBV23-1 combines with J gene TRBJ1-3; tentative D call: TRBD1 (6 bases). TRBV23-1 is reported as an ORF; its role is uncertain. The CDR3 consists of 17 residues. Trimming left V 2 bases short and J 0 bases short, with 14 bases between. CDR3 amino acids: CASSQRHDRLSGNTIYF. The CDR3 DNA reads as TGCGCCAGCAGTCAAAGACATGACAGGCTCTCTGGAAACACCATATATTTT.

V usage is TRBV10-3 and J usage is TRBJ1-2; D perhaps matches TRBD1 (5 bases). The length of the CDR3 is 13 residues. Germline V gene data show CDR1 as ENHRY and CDR2 as SYGVKD. V lost 3 bases and J 2 bases, leaving 7 bases between the germline ends. The CDR3 DNA reads as TGTGCCATCAGTGATACAGGCAACTATGGCTACACCTTC. It specifies CAISDTGNYGYTF.

The chain combines TRBV29-1 with TRBJ1-1, with D perhaps matching TRBD1 (5 bases). The CDR3 consists of 13 residues. The germline V gene has CDR1 SQVTM and CDR2 ANQGSEA. The germline V and J ends were trimmed by 4 bases and 5 bases, with 14 bases remaining between them. CDR3 in amino acids: CSVVPGRGTEAFF. In DNA form, the CDR3 reads TGCAGCGTTGTACCAGGCCGGGGGACTGAAGCTTTCTTT.

The V and J genes are TRBV30 and TRBJ2-3; perhaps D is TRBD1 or TRBD2 (6 bases each). There are 16 residues in the CDR3. V lost 2 bases and J lost 5, with 20 bases in between. Looked up from germline, CDR1 is GTSNPN and CDR2 is SVGIG (reference sequence). CDR3 in DNA: TGTGCCTGGAGTAAAGGGCTACAGGGAGGTTTAGATACGCAGTATTTT. Encoded protein: CAWSKGLQGGLDTQYF.

This chain links TRBV15 with TRBJ2-1; TRBD2 might be the D (7 bases). Germline V lookup: CDR1 LNHNV, CDR2 YYDKDF (reference sequence). The CDR3 covers 15 residues. Trimming removed 0 bases from V and 6 bases from J, with 12 bases in between. The CDR3, as DNA: TGTGCCACCAGCAGAGATCTAGGGGGGGGCAATGAGCAGTTCTTC. This gives the protein CATSRDLGGGNEQFF.

V usage is TRBV4-1 and J usage is TRBJ1-5; possibly TRBD1 for D (6 bases). Germline assignment: CDR1 MGHRA and CDR2 YSYEKL. Trimming removed 1 base at V and 0 bases at J, with 13 bases between. CDR3 size: 17 residues. The CDR3 here is CASSQGPGQNSNQPQHF. CDR3 coding DNA: TGCGCCAGCAGCCAAGGGCCGGGACAAAATAGCAATCAGCCCCAGCATTTT.

This chain uses TRBV6-5 with TRBJ2-7, with 7 bases lining up with TRBD1. Germline values: CDR1 MNHEY, CDR2 SVGAGI. V dropped 5 bases and J dropped 2; count of bases not matched to a gene: 6. This CDR3 has 14 residues. The CDR3 nucleotides are TGTGCCAGCAGTGAATCGGGACAGACCTACGAGCAGTACTTC. The encoded protein is CASSESGQTYEQYF.

The CDR3: CASRAGELFF. CDR3 in DNA: TGTGCCAGCAGGGCCGGGGAGCTGTTTTTT. The rearrangement uses TRBV6-5 and TRBJ2-2; D ambiguous. The CDR3 runs 10 residues. Trimming removed 6 bases from V and 6 bases from J, with 2 bases in between. CDR1 is MNHEY and CDR2 is SVGAGI in the germline V gene.

The chain employs TRBV20-1 and TRBJ2-7; no reliable D call. The V end lost 0 bases, the J end lost 10 bases, and 10 bases lay between the germline ends. Germline lookup yields CDR1 DFQATT and CDR2 SNEGSKA (reference sequence). The CDR3 is 11 residues long. CDR3 bases: TGCAGTGCTAGAGAAGTCCCAAATCAGTACTTC. Amino acids: CSAREVPNQYF.

This chain connects TRBV7-8 to TRBJ1-2; 8 nucleotides align to TRBD1. After removal of 6 bases from V and 6 bases from J, the junction contained 6 bases not matched to a gene. CDR3 length: 13 amino acids. Germline V lookup: CDR1 SGHVS, CDR2 FQNEAQ. The CDR3 region is CASRPSGGHGYTF. CDR3 nucleotides: TGTGCCAGCAGACCGTCAGGGGGCCATGGCTACACCTTC.

V gene TRBV29-1 combines with J gene TRBJ1-1; D is possibly TRBD1 (6 bases). V lost 6 bases to trimming and J lost 5 bases, with 13 bases between them. Germline V gene sequence: CDR1 SQVTM, CDR2 ANQGSEA. The CDR3 extends over 12 amino acids. In DNA, the CDR3 is TGCAGCGTGTTACAGGGTCGTACTGAAGCTTTCTTT. It codes for CSVLQGRTEAFF. Using reference TRBV29-1 and TRBJ1-1 for the parts outside the CDR3, the full variable domain is SAVISQKPSRDICQRGTSLTIQCQVDSQVTMMFWYRQQPGQSLTLIATANQGSEATYESGFVIDKFPISRPNLTFSTLTVSNMSPEDSSIYLCSVLQGRTEAFFGQGTRLTVV.

The chain combines TRBV11-1 with TRBJ1-4; D not resolved. The germline CDR1 and CDR2 sequences are SGHAT and FQDESV (reference sequence). CDR3 size: 16 residues. V dropped 5 bases and J dropped 11 bases, with 24 bases sitting between them. The CDR3 region has the DNA TGTGCCAGCAGCCCGAGGGCAGCTACCGAGGTCGGGAAACTGTTTTTT. Protein sequence: CASSPRAATEVGKLFF.

This chain joins TRBV18 and TRBJ1-5, with TRBD1 matching 8 bases. The germline CDR1 and CDR2 sequences are KGHSH and LQKENI. The CDR3 runs 17 residues. V was clipped by 3 bases and J by 0 bases; unmatched bases: 7. CDR3 amino acids: CASSPGTGRYSNQPQHF. DNA of the CDR3: TGTGCCAGCTCACCCGGGACAGGACGATATAGCAATCAGCCCCAGCATTTT.

The DNA of the CDR3 is TGTGCCAGCAGCTCGATACAGCCCCAGCATTTT. Its protein is CASSSIQPQHF. This sequence joins TRBV28 and TRBJ1-5; no clear D. Germline lookup yields CDR1 MDHEN and CDR2 SYDVKM. Trimming removed 6 bases at V and 7 bases at J, with 7 bases between. The CDR3 is made up of 11 amino acids.

J is TRBJ1-2 and V is TRBV19, with D unclear. CDR1 LNHDA and CDR2 SQIVND come from the germline V gene (reference sequence). The V and J ends lost 1 base and 2 bases respectively, with 11 bases between them. CDR3 length: 15 residues. Here the CDR3 reads CASSIVLSRNYGYTF. CDR3 bases: TGTGCCAGTAGTATAGTGCTCAGTCGAAACTATGGCTACACCTTC. The full variable domain, completed using reference TRBV19 and TRBJ1-2, is DGGITQSPKYLFRKEGQNVTLSCEQNLNHDAMYWYRQDPGQGLRLIYYSQIVNDFQKGDIAEGYSVSREKKESFPLTVTSAQKNPTAFYLCASSIVLSRNYGYTFGSGTRLTVV.

The chain couples TRBV6-1 to TRBJ2-2; a weak D match, TRBD1 (5 bases). The germline V and J ends were trimmed by 4 bases and 7 bases, with 10 bases remaining between them. Germline CDR1 and CDR2: MNHNS and SASEGT. The CDR3 loop spans 13 amino acids. CDR3 nucleotide sequence: TGTGCCAGCAGTGCGGACATGGTCGGGGAGCTGTTTTTT. Protein sequence: CASSADMVGELFF.

The chain carries TRBV15 and TRBJ1-5, with D possibly being TRBD1 (5 bases). CDR3 length equals 16 residues. Germline loops: CDR1 LNHNV, CDR2 YYDKDF (reference sequence). The V end lost 1 base, the J end lost 1 base, and 11 bases lay between the germline ends. CDR3: CATSRVPGDSNQPQHF. The CDR3 DNA follows: TGTGCCACCAGCAGAGTCCCGGGGGACAGCAATCAGCCCCAGCATTTT.

The chain has TRBV6-1 and TRBJ2-7, with D perhaps matching TRBD2 (5 bases). CDR1 is MNHNS, CDR2 SASEGT, per germline. The V gene lost 7 bases and the J gene lost 7 bases, with 20 bases spanning the gap. The CDR3 extends over 14 amino acids. CDR3 in DNA: TGTGCCAGCACCCAAGGTGGGTCCTGGAGGGAGCAGTACTTC. Translated: CASTQGGSWREQYF.

The chain employs TRBV6-1 and TRBJ2-3; D may be TRBD1 (7 bases). Germline assignment: CDR1 MNHNS and CDR2 SASEGT. Trimming shortened V by 8 bases and J by 2 bases, and 11 bases separated the two germline ends. This CDR3 contains 13 residues. CDR3 DNA sequence: TGTGCCAGCGCGGGACAGATCACAGATACGCAGTATTTT. It codes for CASAGQITDTQYF.

This clone is a singleton in its sample. The V call is TRBV18, the J call TRBJ2-2, with D possibly TRBD2 on 6 matching bases. V gave up 0 bases and J gave up 4 bases, with 15 bases separating them. The germline V gene encodes CDR1 KGHSH and CDR2 LQKENI. This CDR3 is 17 amino acids long. The CDR3 sequence is CASSPPAPGRVTGELFF. The DNA of the CDR3 is TGTGCCAGCTCACCACCGGCCCCCGGGAGAGTCACCGGGGAGCTGTTTTTT. The full variable domain, rest sourced from reference TRBV18 and TRBJ2-2, is NAGVMQNPRHLVRRRGQEARLRCSPMKGHSHVYWYRQLPEEGLKFMVYLQKENIIDESGMPKERFSAEFPKEGPSILRIQQVVRGDSAAYFCASSPPAPGRVTGELFFGEGSRLTVL.

The DNA for the CDR3 is TGTGCCAGCTCACCTCAAGGGGGTAATAATTCACCCCTCCACTTT. This gives the protein CASSPQGGNNSPLHF. The rearrangement uses TRBV18 and TRBJ1-6; perhaps TRBD1 as D (6 bases). The CDR3 is 15 residues long. CDR1 and CDR2 (germline): KGHSH, LQKENI. Trimming took off 3 bases at V and 5 bases at J, with 11 bases between the two ends.

The chain uses TRBV5-1 and TRBJ2-5; the D gene is possibly TRBD1 (6 bases). The CDR3 extends over 16 amino acids. V lost 0 bases and J 0 bases, leaving 12 bases between the germline ends. The germline V gene encodes CDR1 SGHRS and CDR2 YFSETQ. DNA of the CDR3: TGCGCCAGCAGCTTGGCCGGGACAAGAAACCAAGAGACCCAGTACTTC. Residues: CASSLAGTRNQETQYF. Supplemented by reference TRBV5-1 and TRBJ2-5, the full variable domain reads KAGVTQTPRYLIKTRGQQVTLSCSPISGHRSVSWYQQTPGQGLQFLFEYFSETQRNKGNFPGRFSGRQFSNSRSEMNVSTLELGDSALYLCASSLAGTRNQETQYFGPGTRLLVL.

The chain joins TRBV5-1 to TRBJ1-6, with 10 bases lining up with TRBD1. CDR3 size: 16 residues. With 4 bases clipped from V and 14 bases from J, the junction kept 15 bases outside the gene matches. The germline V gene encodes CDR1 SGHRS and CDR2 YFSETQ. In DNA, the CDR3 is TGCGCCAGCAGCCCCGGGACAGGGGACCTGGGAAAGACCCTCCACTTT. Translating it yields CASSPGTGDLGKTLHF.

This sequence joins TRBV7-7 and TRBJ2-2; no clear D. Germline V CDR1 and CDR2: SSHAT, FNYEAQ (reference sequence). V was shortened by 5 bases and J by 1 base, with 11 bases between the two germline ends. The CDR3 is 15 amino acids. The CDR3 region is CASSPTGLNTGELFF. In DNA form, the CDR3 reads TGTGCCAGCAGCCCGACCGGGTTGAACACCGGGGAGCTGTTTTTT.